The following is a T cell receptor (beta chain) sequence with its context. Other DNA sequences in this specimen translate into the identical CDR3. This entry is derived from a study of T cell responses to AZD1222 COVID-19 vaccine. V shed 9 bases and J shed 3 bases, with 8 bases lying between them. CDR1 is SNHLY and CDR2 is FYNNEI in the germline V gene. The CDR3 runs to 11 residues. Produced via immunoSEQ multiplex PCR; TCRdb's table is partial and in-frame only. The repertoire holds 100,000 to 150,000 clones, with 91% as singletons. The TCR was taken from an adult in good health. The chain combines TRBV2 with TRBJ1-2; D is possibly TRBD1 (6 bases). The sequencing here drew on peripheral blood, taken on day 0 of AZD1222 vaccination. CDR3 sequence: CASSGDYGYTF. In nucleotides, the CDR3 is TGTGCCAGTTCAGGGGACTATGGCTACACCTTC.